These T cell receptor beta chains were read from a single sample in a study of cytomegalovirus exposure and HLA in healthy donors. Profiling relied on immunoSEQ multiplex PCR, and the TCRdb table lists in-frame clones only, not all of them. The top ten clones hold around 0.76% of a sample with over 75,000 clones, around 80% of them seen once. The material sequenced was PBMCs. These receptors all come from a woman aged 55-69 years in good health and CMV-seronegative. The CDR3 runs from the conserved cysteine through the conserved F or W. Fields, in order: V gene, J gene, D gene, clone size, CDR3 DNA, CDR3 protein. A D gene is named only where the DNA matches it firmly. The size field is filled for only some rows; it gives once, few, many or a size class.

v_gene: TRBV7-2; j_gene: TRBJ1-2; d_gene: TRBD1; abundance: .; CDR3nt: TGTGCCAGCAGGGCAGGGGGCTTTAACTATGGCTACACCTTC; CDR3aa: CASRAGGFNYGYTF
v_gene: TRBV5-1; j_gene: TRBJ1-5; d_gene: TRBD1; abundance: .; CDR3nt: TGCGCCAGCTCCCGGGACAGTAGCAATCAGCCCCAGAATTTT; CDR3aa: CASSRDSSNQPQNF
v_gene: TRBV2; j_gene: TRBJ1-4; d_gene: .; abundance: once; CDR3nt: TGTGCCAGCTCGACTGGACAGAAATGGGAAAAACTGTTTTTT; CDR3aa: CASSTGQKWEKLFF
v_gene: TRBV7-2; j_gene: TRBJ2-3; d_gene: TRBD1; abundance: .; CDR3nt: TGTGCCAGCAGCCAAACAGGGGTCGATACGCAGTATTTT; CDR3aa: CASSQTGVDTQYF
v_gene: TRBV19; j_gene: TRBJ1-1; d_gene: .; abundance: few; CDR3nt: TGTGCCAGTAGTATAGAAGACAGCCACTCCAGCACTGAAGCTTTCTTT; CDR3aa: CASSIEDSHSSTEAFF
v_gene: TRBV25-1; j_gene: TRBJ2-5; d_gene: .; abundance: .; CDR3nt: TGTGCCAGCAGTGAAACTCTGGAGACCCAGTACTTC; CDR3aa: CASSETLETQYF
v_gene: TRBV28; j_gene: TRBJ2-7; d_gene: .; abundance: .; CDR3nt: TGTGCCAGCAGAGTATCGGGTCCCTACGAGCAGTACTTC; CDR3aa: CASRVSGPYEQYF
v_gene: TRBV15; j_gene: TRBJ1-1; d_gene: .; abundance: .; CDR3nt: TGTGCCACCTCCCAGCGGGTGAACACTGAAGCTTTCTTT; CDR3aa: CATSQRVNTEAFF
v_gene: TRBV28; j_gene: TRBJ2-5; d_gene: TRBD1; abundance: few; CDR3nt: TGTGCCAGCAGTTCGTTGGGACAGCAGAAAGAGACCCAGTACTTC; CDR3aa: CASSSLGQQKETQYF
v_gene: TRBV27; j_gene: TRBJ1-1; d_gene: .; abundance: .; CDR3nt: TGTGCCAGCAGTTCGTACTCCGGGAGGAACACTGAAGCTTTCTTT; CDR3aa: CASSSYSGRNTEAFF
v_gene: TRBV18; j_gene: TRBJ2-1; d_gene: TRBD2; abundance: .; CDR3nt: TGTGCCAGCTCACCGGCACTAGCGGGAATGTCGAATGAGCAGTTCTTC; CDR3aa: CASSPALAGMSNEQFF
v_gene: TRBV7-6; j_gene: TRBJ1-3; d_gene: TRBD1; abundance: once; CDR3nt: TGTGCCAGCAGCTTAGTCTCGGCAGGGGGCGAAAACACCATATATTTT; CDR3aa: CASSLVSAGGENTIYF
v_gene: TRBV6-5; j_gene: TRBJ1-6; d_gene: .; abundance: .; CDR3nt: TGTGCCAGCAGCCTAAAACAGGATTCACCCCTCCACTTT; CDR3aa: CASSLKQDSPLHF
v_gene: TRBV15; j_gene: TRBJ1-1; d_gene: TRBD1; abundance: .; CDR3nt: TGTGCCACCAGATGGGGACAGCAGAACACTGAAGCTTTCTTT; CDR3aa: CATRWGQQNTEAFF
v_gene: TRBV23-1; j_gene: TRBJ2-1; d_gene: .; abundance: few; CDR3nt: TGCGCCAGCAGTCAGATGACAGCGCACTCCTACAATGAGCAGTTCTTC; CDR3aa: CASSQMTAHSYNEQFF
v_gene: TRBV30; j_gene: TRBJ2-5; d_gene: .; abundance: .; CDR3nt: TGTGCCTGGAGTGTAAAAGGGGGAGAGACCCAGTACTTC; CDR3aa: CAWSVKGGETQYF
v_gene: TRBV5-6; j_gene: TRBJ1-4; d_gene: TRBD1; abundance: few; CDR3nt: TGTGCCAGCAGCTGGACAGGTCCAAATGAAAAACTGTTTTTT; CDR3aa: CASSWTGPNEKLFF
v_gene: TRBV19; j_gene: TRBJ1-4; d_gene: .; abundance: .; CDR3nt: TGTGCCAGTAGTCCTTCCGGGACTGGCGAAAAACTGTTTTTT; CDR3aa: CASSPSGTGEKLFF
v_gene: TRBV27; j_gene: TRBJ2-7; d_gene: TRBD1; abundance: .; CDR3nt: TGTGCCAGCAGTTTCCTCCCGGGACAGGGGGGTCGGGAGCAGTACTTC; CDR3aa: CASSFLPGQGGREQYF
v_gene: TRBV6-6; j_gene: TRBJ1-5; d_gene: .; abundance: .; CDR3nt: TGTGCCAGCAGTTACTCGATTGGCCAGATTAATCAGCCCCAGCATTTT; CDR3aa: CASSYSIGQINQPQHF
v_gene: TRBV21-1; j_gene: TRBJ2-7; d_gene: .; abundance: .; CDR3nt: TGTGCCAGCAGCAAAGGTGACGGACAGGGCTCTTACGAGCAGTACTTC; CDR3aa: CASSKGDGQGSYEQYF
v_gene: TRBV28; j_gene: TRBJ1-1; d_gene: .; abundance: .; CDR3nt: TGTGCCAGCAGTTTTGGGCTGCAAGCTTTCTTT; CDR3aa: CASSFGLQAFF
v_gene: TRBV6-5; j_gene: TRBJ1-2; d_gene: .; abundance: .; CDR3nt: TGTGCCAGCAGTTACTCGAGACAGGCGGCTCTCTATGGCTACACCTTC; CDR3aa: CASSYSRQAALYGYTF
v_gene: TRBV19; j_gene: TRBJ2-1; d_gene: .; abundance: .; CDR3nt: TGTGCCAGTAGTCTCGGGACTTCCAATGAGCAGTTCTTC; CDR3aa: CASSLGTSNEQFF
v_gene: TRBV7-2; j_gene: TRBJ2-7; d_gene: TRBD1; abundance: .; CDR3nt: TGTGCCAGCAGCTTAGGACGGGACAGGGAGGAGCAGTACTTC; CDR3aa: CASSLGRDREEQYF
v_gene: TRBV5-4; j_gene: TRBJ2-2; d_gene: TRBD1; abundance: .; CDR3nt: TGTGCCAGCAGCTCCGTCCCGGGACAGGGGTCCGGGGAGCTGTTTTTT; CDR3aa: CASSSVPGQGSGELFF
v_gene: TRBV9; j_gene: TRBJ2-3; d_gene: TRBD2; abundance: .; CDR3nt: TGTGCCAGCAGCGCCTTGACTAGCGGGGTTGAGACGCAGTATTTT; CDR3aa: CASSALTSGVETQYF
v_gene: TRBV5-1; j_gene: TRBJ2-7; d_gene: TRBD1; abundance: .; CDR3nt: TGCGCCAGCAGCTTTGTCGGACAGGGGGCTTTCGACGAGCAGTACTTC; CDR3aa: CASSFVGQGAFDEQYF
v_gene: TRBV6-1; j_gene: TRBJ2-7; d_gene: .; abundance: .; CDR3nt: TGTGCCAGCAGTCTGCGGACAAGGGCCTACGAGCAGTACTTC; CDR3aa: CASSLRTRAYEQYF
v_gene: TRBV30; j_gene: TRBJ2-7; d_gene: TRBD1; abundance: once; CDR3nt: TGTGCCTGGAGTTTCAGAGGGACAGGGATCCACGAGCAGTACTTC; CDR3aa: CAWSFRGTGIHEQYF
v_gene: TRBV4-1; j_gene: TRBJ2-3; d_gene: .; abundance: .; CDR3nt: TGCGCCAGCAGCCAAGGAAGAGGACTACCCCCGGATACGCAGTATTTT; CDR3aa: CASSQGRGLPPDTQYF
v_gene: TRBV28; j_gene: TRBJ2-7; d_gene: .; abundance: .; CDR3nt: TGTGCCAGCAGTTTTATCCCCCCCCGAGGTCCACCATGGGAGCAGTACTTC; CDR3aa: CASSFIPPRGPPWEQYF
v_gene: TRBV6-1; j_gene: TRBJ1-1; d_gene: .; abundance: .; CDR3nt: TGTGCCAGCAGTGAATACGGACACTTGAACACTGAAGCTTTCTTT; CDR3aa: CASSEYGHLNTEAFF
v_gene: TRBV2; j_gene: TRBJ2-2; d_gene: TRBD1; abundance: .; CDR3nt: TGTGCCAGCAGTTTACAGGGGCCCTTTAACGGGGAGCTGTTTTTT; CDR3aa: CASSLQGPFNGELFF